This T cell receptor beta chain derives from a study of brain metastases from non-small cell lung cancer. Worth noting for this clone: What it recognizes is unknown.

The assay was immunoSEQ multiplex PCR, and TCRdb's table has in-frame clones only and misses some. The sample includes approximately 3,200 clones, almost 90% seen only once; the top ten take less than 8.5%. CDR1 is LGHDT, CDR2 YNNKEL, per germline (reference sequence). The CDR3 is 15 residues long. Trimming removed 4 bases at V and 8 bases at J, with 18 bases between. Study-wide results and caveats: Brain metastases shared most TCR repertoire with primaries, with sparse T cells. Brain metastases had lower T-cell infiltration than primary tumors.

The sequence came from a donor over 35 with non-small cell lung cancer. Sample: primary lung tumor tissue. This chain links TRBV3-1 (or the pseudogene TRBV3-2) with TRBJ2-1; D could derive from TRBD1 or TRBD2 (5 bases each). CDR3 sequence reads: CASSPIRGVSDEQFF. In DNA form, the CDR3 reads TGTGCCAGCAGCCCTATTAGGGGAGTTAGCGATGAGCAGTTCTTC.